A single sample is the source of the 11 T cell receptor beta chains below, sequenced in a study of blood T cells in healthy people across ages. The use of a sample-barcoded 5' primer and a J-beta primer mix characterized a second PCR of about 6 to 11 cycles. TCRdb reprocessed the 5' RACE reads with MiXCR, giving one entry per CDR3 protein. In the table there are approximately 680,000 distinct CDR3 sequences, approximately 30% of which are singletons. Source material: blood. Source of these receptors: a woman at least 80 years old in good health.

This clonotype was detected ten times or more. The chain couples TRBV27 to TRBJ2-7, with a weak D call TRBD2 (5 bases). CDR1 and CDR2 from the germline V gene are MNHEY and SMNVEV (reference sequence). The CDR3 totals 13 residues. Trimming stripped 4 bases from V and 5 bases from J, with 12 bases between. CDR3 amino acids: CASSSRGIHEQYF. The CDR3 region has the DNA TGTGCCAGCAGTTCCCGAGGGATCCACGAGCAGTACTTC.

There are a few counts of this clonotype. CDR3 protein: CASSPAGQRHQPQHF. The DNA for the CDR3 is TGTGCCAGCAGCCCCGCCGGACAGCGGCATCAGCCCCAGCATTTT. The chain links TRBV6-2 or TRBV6-3 to TRBJ1-5; maybe TRBD1 (6 bases). Trimming took 6 bases from V and 5 from J, leaving 17 bases between them. CDR1 and CDR2 from the germline V gene are MNHEY and SVGEGT. This CDR3 region has 15 residues.

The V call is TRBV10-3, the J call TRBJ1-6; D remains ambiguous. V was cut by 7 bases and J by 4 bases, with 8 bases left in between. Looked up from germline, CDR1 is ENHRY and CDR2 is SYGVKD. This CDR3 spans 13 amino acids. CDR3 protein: CAITPAYNSPLHF. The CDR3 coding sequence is TGTGCCATCACTCCCGCATATAATTCACCCCTCCACTTT.

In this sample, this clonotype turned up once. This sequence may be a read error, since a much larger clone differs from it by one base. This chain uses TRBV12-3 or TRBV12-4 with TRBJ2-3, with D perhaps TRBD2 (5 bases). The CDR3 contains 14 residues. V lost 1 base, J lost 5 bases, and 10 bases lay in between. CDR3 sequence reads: CASSLGPGGDTQYF. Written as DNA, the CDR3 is TGTGCCAGCAGTTTAGGACCTGGAGGAGATACGCAGTATTTT.

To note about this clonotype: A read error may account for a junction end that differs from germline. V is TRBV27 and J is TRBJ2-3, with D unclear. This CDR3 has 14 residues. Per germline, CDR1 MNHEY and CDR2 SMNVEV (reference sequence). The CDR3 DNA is TGTGCCAGCAGTTTAGGTGGTAGCACAGATGCGCAGTATTTT. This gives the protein CASSLGGSTDAQYF.

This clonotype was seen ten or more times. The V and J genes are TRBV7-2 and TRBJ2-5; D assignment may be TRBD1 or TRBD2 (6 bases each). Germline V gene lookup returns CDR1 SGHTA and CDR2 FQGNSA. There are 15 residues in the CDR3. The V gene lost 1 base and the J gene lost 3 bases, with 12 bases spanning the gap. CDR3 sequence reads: CASSLGGAREETQYF. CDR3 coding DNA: TGTGCCAGCAGCTTAGGGGGGGCGAGGGAAGAGACCCAGTACTTC.

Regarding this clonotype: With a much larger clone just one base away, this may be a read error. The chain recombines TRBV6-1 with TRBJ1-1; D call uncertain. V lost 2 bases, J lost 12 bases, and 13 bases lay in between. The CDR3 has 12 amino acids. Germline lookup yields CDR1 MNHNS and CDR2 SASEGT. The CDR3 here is CASSEYTSGTFF. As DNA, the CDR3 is TGTGCCAGCAGTGAATACACTTCGGGGACTTTCTTT.

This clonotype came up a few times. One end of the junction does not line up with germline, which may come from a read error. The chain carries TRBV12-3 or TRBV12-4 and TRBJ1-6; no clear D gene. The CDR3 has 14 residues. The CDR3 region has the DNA TGTGCCAGCAGGATGGGCGGCTTTAATTCACCCCCCCACTTT. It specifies CASRMGGFNSPPHF.

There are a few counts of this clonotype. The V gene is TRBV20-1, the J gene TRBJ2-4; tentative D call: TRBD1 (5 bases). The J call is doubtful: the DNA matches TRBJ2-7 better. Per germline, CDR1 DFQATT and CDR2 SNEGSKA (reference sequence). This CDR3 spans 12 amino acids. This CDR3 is CSARSRDYEQYF. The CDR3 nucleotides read TGCAGTGCTAGGTCCAGGGATTACGAGCAGTACTTC.

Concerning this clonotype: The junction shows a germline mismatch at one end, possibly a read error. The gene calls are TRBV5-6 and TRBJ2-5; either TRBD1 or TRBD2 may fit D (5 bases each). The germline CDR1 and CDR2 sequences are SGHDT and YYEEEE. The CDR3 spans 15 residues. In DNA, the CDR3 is TGTGCCGGCAGCTTCGCCGAGGGGTGGGGAGAGACCCAGTACTTC. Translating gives CAGSFAEGWGETQYF.

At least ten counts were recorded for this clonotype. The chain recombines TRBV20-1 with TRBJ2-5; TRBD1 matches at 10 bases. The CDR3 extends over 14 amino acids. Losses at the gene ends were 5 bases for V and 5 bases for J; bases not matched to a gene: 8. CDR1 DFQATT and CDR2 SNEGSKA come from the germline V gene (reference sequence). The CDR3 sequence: CSADRDRGKETQYF. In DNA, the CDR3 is TGCAGTGCTGACCGGGACAGGGGCAAGGAGACCCAGTACTTC.